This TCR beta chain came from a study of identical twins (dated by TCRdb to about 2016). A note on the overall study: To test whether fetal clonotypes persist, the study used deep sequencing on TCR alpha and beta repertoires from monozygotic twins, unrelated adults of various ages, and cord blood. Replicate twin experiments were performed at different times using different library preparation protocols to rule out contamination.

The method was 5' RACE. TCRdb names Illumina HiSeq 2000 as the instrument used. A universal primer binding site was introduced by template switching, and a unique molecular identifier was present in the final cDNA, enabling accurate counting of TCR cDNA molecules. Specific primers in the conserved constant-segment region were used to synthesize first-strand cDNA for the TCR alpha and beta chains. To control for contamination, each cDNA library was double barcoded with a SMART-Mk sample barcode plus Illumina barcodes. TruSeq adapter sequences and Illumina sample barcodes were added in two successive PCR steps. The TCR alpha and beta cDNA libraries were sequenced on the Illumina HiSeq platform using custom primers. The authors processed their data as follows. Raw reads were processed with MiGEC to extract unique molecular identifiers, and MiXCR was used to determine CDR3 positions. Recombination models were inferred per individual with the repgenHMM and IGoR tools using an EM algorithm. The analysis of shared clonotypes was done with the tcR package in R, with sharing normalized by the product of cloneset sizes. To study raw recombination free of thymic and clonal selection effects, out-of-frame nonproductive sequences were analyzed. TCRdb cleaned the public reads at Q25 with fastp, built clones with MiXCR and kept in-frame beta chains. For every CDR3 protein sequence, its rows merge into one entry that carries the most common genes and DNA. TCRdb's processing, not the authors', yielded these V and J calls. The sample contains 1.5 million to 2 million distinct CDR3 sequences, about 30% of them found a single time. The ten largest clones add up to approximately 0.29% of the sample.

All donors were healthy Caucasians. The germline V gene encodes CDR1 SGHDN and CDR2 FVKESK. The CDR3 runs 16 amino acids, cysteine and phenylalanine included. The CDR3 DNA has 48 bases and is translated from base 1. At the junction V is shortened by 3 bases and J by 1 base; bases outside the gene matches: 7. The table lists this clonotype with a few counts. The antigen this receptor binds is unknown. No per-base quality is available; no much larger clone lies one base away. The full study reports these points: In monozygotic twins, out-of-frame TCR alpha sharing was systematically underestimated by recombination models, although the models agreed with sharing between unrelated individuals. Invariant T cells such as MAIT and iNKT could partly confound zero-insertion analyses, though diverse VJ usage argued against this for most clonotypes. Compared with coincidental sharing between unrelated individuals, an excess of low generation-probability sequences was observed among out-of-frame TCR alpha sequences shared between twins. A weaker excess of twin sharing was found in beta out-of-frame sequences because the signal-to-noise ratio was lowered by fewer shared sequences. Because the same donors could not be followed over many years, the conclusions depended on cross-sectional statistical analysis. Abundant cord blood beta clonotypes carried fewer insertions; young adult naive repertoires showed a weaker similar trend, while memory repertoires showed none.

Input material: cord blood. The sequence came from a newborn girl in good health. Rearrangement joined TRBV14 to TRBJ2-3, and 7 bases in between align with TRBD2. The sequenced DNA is TGTGCCAGCAGCCAGAGAGCGGGGCTTCGCACAGATACGCAGTATTTT. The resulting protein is CASSQRAGLRTDTQYF. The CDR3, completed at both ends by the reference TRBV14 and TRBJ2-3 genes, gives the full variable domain EAGVTQFPSHSVIEKGQTVTLRCDPISGHDNLYWYRRVMGKEIKFLLHFVKESKQDESGMPNNRFLAERTGGTYSTLKVQPAELEDSGVYFCASSQRAGLRTDTQYFGPGTRLTVL.